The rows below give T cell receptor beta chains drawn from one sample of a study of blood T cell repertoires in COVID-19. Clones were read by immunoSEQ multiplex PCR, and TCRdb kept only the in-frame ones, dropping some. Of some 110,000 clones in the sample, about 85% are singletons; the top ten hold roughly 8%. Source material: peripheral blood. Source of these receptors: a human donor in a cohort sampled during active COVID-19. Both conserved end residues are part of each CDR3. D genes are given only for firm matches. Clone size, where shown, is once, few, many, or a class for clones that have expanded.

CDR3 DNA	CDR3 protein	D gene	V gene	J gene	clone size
TGTGCCAGCAGTTTCGACAGGGGAAGGACTAATGAAAAACTGTTTTTT	CASSFDRGRTNEKLFF	TRBD1	TRBV28	TRBJ1-4	once
TGCGCCAGCAGACCGGACGGACTGCAGGATACGCAGTATTTT	CASRPDGLQDTQYF	-	TRBV10-1	TRBJ2-3	-
TGTGCCACCAGCCTCAGGCTAGCGGGGGGGCGAGGGACCGGGGAGCTGTTTTTT	CATSLRLAGGRGTGELFF	TRBD2	TRBV15	TRBJ2-2	-
TGTGCCAGCAGCCGACGACTAGCGGGAGATGTAGATGAGCAGTTCTTC	CASSRRLAGDVDEQFF	TRBD2	TRBV14	TRBJ2-1	once
TGTGCCAGCAGTGGTGGCAGGTATAACACTGAAGCTTTCTTT	CASSGGRYNTEAFF	-	TRBV2	TRBJ1-1	-
TGCGCCAGCAGCCAACCCCAGGTAGGGGCTAGGCAGTTCTTC	CASSQPQVGARQFF	-	TRBV4-1	TRBJ2-1	-
TGCGCCAGTGGTGGGGTAGCGCGCACAGATACGCAGTATTTT	CASGGVARTDTQYF	-	TRBV5-1	TRBJ2-3	-
TGTGCCAGTAGTTCCGGGACTCGAAACTCTGGAAACACCATATATTTT	CASSSGTRNSGNTIYF	-	TRBV19	TRBJ1-3	-
TGTGCCAGCAGCTTAGATGTACAGGTCAACACTGAAGCTTTCTTT	CASSLDVQVNTEAFF	-	TRBV7-6	TRBJ1-1	-
TGTGCCAGCAGCTTGGCAGGGGGAGGCTCTGGAAACACCATATATTTT	CASSLAGGGSGNTIYF	TRBD1	TRBV11-2	TRBJ1-3	once
TGTGCCAGCAGCCCCTTGGGAGGGCCCGATGAGCAGTTCTTC	CASSPLGGPDEQFF	TRBD2	TRBV11-3	TRBJ2-1	-
TGTGCCTGGAGTGCGCGGGGTCAGTATGGCTACACCTTC	CAWSARGQYGYTF	-	TRBV30	TRBJ1-2	-
TGTGCCAGCAGCAAACGGTCAGGTTCCTACGAGCAGTACTTC	CASSKRSGSYEQYF	-	TRBV7-6	TRBJ2-7	-
TGTGCCACCAGCAGAGGGGGTGGGAGGGCTCGATACAATGAGCAGTTCTTC	CATSRGGGRARYNEQFF	TRBD2	TRBV15	TRBJ2-1	-
TGCAGCGTTGCCAGCGCTAACAATGAGCAGTTCTTC	CSVASANNEQFF	-	TRBV29-1	TRBJ2-1	-
TGTGCCAGCAGTTTATCGGTGACAGGGGTTTTTCAAGGGGTCAATGAGCAGTTCTTC	CASSLSVTGVFQGVNEQFF	TRBD1	TRBV27	TRBJ2-1	-
TGCAGCGTTAAAGTACAGGGGGTTTGGGAAAAACTGTTTTTT	CSVKVQGVWEKLFF	TRBD1	TRBV29-1	TRBJ1-4	few
TGTGCCAGCAGCTTGTCCAGGAATAGCAATGAGCAGTTCTTC	CASSLSRNSNEQFF	-	TRBV11-2	TRBJ2-1	-
TGTGCCAGTAGTACCGGCGGGAGCCGGGAGACCCAGTACTTC	CASSTGGSRETQYF	TRBD2	TRBV19	TRBJ2-5	-
TGTGCCAGCAGCCAAGGACTAGCGGGAGGGGGGAGGCCAGATACGCAGTATTTT	CASSQGLAGGGRPDTQYF	TRBD2	TRBV3-1/TRBV3-2	TRBJ2-3	-